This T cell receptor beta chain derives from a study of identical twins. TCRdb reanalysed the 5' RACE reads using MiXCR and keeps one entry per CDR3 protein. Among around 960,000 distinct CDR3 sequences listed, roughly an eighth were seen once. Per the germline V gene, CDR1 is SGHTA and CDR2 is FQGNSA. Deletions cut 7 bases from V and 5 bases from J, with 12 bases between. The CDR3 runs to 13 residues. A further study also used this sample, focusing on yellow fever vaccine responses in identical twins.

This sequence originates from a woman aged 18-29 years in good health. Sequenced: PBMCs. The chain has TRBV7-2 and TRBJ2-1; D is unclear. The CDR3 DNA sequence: TGTGCCAGCAACAACTGGCCTAACAATGAGCAGTTCTTC. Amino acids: CASNNWPNNEQFF.